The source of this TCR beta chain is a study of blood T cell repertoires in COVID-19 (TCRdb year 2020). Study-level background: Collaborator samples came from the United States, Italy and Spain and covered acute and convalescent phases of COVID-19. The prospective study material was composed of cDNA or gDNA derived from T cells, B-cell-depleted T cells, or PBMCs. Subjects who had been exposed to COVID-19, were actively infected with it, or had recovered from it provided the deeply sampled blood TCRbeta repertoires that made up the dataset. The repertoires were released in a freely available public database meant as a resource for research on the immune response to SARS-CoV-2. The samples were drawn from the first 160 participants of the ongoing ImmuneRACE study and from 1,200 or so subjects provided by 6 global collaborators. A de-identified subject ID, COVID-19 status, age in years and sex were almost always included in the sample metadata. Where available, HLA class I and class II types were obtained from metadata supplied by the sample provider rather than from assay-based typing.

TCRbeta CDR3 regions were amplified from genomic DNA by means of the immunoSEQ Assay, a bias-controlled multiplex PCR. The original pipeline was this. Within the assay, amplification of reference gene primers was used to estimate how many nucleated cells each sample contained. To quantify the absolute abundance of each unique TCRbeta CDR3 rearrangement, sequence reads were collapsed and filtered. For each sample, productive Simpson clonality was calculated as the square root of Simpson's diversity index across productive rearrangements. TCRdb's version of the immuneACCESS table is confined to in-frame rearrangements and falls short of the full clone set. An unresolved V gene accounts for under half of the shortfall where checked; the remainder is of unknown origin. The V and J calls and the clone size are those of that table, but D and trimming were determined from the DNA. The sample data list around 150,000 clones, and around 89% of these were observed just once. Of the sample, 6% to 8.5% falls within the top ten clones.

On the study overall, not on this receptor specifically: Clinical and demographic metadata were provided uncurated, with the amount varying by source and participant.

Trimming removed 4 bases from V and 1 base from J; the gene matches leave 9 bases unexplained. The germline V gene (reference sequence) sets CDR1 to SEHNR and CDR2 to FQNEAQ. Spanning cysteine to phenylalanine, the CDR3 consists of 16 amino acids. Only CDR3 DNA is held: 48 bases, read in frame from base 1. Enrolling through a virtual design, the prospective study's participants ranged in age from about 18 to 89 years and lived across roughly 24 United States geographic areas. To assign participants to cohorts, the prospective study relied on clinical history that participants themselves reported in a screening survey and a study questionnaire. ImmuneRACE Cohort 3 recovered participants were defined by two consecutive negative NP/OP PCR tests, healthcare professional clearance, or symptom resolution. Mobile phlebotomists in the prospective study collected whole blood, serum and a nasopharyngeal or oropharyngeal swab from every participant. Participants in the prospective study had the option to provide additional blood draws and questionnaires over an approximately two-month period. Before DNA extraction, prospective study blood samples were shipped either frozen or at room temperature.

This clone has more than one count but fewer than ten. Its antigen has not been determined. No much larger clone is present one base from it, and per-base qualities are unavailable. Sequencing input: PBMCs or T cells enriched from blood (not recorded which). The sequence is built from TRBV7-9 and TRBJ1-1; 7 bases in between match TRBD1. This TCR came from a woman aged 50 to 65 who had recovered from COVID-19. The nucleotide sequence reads TGTGCCAGCAGCTCCATATGGACAGGAGGGAACACTGAAGCTTTCTTT. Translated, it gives CASSSIWTGGNTEAFF.